The 15 T cell receptor beta chains presented below share a single source sample, sequenced in a study of T cell repertoires in cytomegalovirus infection. Each CDR3 protein gets one entry after TCRdb re-called the reads with MiXCR. Of around 210,000 distinct CDR3 sequences listed, around 6.6% are singletons. The sample comprised PBMCs. The receptors were gathered from a human donor in good health (CMV status not recorded). Some clones in this sample may be carry-over from other donors' samples.

This clonotype appeared many times. The genes are TRBV28 and TRBJ1-2; 7 bases are a match to TRBD1. Germline V gene data show CDR1 as MDHEN and CDR2 as SYDVKM. J lost 8 bases, V lost 5 bases, and 5 bases had no gene match. CDR3 length equals 12 residues. In nucleotides, the CDR3 is TGTGCCAGCAGTAGGGGGCTGAGCGGCTACACCTTC. Its protein product is CASSRGLSGYTF.

This clonotype was detected many times. The gene calls are TRBV20-1 and TRBJ1-2, with a weak D call TRBD1 (5 bases). Germline V lookup: CDR1 DFQATT, CDR2 SNEGSKA (reference sequence). Between the trimmed V and J ends, which lost 0 bases and 7 bases, there was a span of 12 bases. The CDR3 has 13 residues. For the CDR3, the DNA is TGCAGTGCTAGAGACGGGGGGGGAAGTGGCTACACCTTC. Translating gives CSARDGGGSGYTF.

This clonotype was counted a few times. The gene calls are TRBV29-1 and TRBJ2-3, with D uncertain. Germline V CDR1 and CDR2: SQVTM, ANQGSEA. Deletions cut 4 bases from V and 0 bases from J, with 8 bases between. The CDR3 is 13 amino acids. The CDR3 is CSVAVSSTDTQYF. CDR3 nucleotides: TGCAGCGTTGCGGTTAGCAGCACAGATACGCAGTATTTT.

The chain recombines TRBV7-3 with TRBJ1-2, with D possibly matching TRBD1 (6 bases). V was cut by 5 bases and J by 4 bases, with 17 bases left in between. The CDR3 is 15 amino acids. CDR1 is SGHTA, CDR2 FQGTGA, per germline. The chain's CDR3 is CASSQQGGISYGYTF. Written as DNA, the CDR3 is TGTGCCAGCAGCCAACAGGGAGGTATTAGCTATGGCTACACCTTC.

This clonotype was observed at least ten times. The rearrangement links TRBV23-1 to TRBJ2-1, with TRBD2 matching 9 bases. TRBV23-1 is placed among ORFs of uncertain function. Unmatched junction bases numbered 10, after V lost 3 bases and J lost 4 bases. The CDR3 length is 17 residues. CDR3 loop: CASSHPHPSGDYNEQFF. CDR3 DNA sequence: TGCGCCAGCAGTCACCCCCATCCTAGCGGGGATTACAATGAGCAGTTCTTC.

The sample holds a few counts of this clonotype. The chain combines TRBV5-1 with TRBJ2-3; TRBD2 might be the D (7 bases). Trimming shortened V by 3 bases and J by 2 bases, and 16 bases separated the two germline ends. The CDR3 extends over 16 amino acids. The germline V gene encodes CDR1 SGHRS and CDR2 YFSETQ. For the CDR3, the DNA is TGCGCCAGCAGCTACGCGGCGGGGGCGACCACAGATACGCAGTATTTT. It translates to CASSYAAGATTDTQYF.

Ten or more counts support this clonotype. V gene TRBV2 combines with J gene TRBJ1-4; a possible D gene is TRBD1 (6 bases). The CDR3 is 14 amino acids. CDR1 SNHLY and CDR2 FYNNEI come from the germline V gene. Between the trimmed V and J ends, which lost 6 bases and 7 bases, there was a span of 15 bases. For the CDR3, the DNA is TGTGCCAGCAGCGAACAGGGTCCAAGTGAAAAACTGTTTTTT. Protein: CASSEQGPSEKLFF.

This clonotype appeared many times. The rearrangement links TRBV15 to TRBJ1-1; tentatively, D is TRBD1 (6 bases). Germline CDR1 is LNHNV and CDR2 is YYDKDF (reference sequence). The length of the CDR3 is 15 residues. Trimming removed 3 bases from V and 2 bases from J, with 13 bases in between. The CDR3 region is CATSRAGTYNTEAFF. As DNA, the CDR3 is TGTGCCACCAGCAGGGCTGGGACATATAACACTGAAGCTTTCTTT.

This clonotype occurred many times. J is TRBJ1-1 and V is TRBV5-5; unclear D gene. V shed 0 bases and J shed 6 bases, with 12 bases lying between them. This CDR3 is 14 amino acids long. From germline, CDR1 is SGHKS and CDR2 YYEKEE (reference sequence). CDR3 protein: CASSLAKSWAEAFF. The CDR3 DNA sequence: TGTGCCAGCAGCTTGGCCAAAAGTTGGGCTGAAGCTTTCTTT. Variable domain in full (rest from reference TRBV5-5 and TRBJ1-1): DAGVTQSPTHLIKTRGQQVTLRCSPISGHKSVSWYQQVLGQGPQFIFQYYEKEERGRGNFPDRFSARQFPNYSSELNVNALLLGDSALYLCASSLAKSWAEAFFGQGTRLTVV.

This clonotype occurred many times. This chain uses TRBV10-3 with TRBJ2-4; D call uncertain. Trimming cost V 2 bases and J 2 bases, with 10 bases left between them. Germline CDR1 is ENHRY and CDR2 is SYGVKD. The CDR3 has 15 amino acids. The chain's CDR3 is CAISEELLTKNIQYF. In DNA form, the CDR3 reads TGTGCCATCAGTGAGGAGTTATTGACCAAAAACATTCAGTACTTC.

This clonotype came up many times. CDR3 DNA sequence: TGCGCCAGCAGCCAAGGACAGGCTATTAGGCCCCAGCATTTT. Protein sequence: CASSQGQAIRPQHF. V is TRBV4-1 and J is TRBJ1-5, with a possible D match to TRBD1 (6 bases). Germline V gene data show CDR1 as MGHRA and CDR2 as YSYEKL. This CDR3 comprises 14 residues. Trimming removed 1 base from V and 9 bases from J, with 13 bases in between.

This clonotype was picked up many times. The rearrangement joins TRBV4-2 to TRBJ1-1, with 8 bases lining up with TRBD1. Germline lookup yields CDR1 LGHNA and CDR2 YNFKEQ. The CDR3 has 15 amino acids. Losses at the gene ends were 1 base for V and 1 base for J; bases not matched to a gene: 2. Written as DNA, the CDR3 is TGTGCCAGCAGCCAAGGAGGACAGGGGAACACTGAAGCTTTCTTT. It encodes CASSQGGQGNTEAFF.

This clonotype has a count of ten or more. V usage is TRBV12-3 or TRBV12-4 and J usage is TRBJ1-5; perhaps TRBD1 as D (5 bases). The CDR3 sequence is 15 residues long. Trimming removed 5 bases from V and 3 bases from J, with 14 bases in between. CDR3 residues: CASSQTDSLNQPQHF. In DNA, the CDR3 is TGTGCCAGCAGTCAGACCGACAGCCTCAATCAGCCCCAGCATTTT.

The V gene is TRBV20-1, the J gene TRBJ1-1; D is possibly TRBD1 (6 bases). Germline assignment: CDR1 DFQATT and CDR2 SNEGSKA (reference sequence). V was pared by 3 bases and J by 0 bases, with 11 bases between. This CDR3 has 14 amino acids. DNA for the CDR3: TGCAGTGCTAGGCAGGGGACCATGAACACTGAAGCTTTCTTT. Translated: CSARQGTMNTEAFF.

In this sample, this clonotype turned up many times. This chain uses TRBV28 with TRBJ1-1; D unclear. With 6 bases removed from V and 0 bases from J, the gap between germline ends came to 14 bases. This CDR3 contains 15 residues. Germline CDR1 and CDR2: MDHEN and SYDVKM. CDR3 sequence (DNA): TGTGCCAGCAGACCCTTGGCAGTCATGAACACTGAAGCTTTCTTT. The encoded protein is CASRPLAVMNTEAFF.